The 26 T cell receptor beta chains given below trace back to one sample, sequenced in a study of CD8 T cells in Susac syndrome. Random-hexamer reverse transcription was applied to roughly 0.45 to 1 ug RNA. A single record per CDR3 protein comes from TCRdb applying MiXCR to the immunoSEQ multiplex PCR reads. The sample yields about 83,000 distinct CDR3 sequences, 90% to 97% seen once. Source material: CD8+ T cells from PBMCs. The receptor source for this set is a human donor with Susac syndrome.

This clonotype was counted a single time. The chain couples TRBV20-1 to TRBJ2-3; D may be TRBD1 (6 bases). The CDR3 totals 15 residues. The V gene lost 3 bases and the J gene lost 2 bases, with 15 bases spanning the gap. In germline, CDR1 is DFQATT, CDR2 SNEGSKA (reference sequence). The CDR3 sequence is CSASKGVSNTDTQYF. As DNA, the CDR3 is TGCAGTGCTAGTAAGGGGGTTTCAAACACAGATACGCAGTATTTT.

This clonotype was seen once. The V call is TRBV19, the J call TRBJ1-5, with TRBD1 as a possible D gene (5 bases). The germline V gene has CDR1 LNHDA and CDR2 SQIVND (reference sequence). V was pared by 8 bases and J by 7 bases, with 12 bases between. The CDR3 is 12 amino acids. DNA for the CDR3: TGTGCCAGTCGGGACGGGGGGCAGCCCCAGCATTTT. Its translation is CASRDGGQPQHF.

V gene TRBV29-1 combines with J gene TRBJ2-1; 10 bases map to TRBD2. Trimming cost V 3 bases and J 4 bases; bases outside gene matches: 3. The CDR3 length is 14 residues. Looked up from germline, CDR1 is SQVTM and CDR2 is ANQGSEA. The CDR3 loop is CSVDTSGTYNEQFF. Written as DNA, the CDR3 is TGCAGCGTTGATACTAGCGGGACTTACAATGAGCAGTTCTTC.

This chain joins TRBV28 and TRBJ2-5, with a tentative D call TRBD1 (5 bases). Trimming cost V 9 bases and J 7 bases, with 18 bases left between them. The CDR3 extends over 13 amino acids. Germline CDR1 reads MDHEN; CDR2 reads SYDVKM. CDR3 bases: TGTGCCAGTCATAGGTCAGGGTCGAGGACCCAGTACTTC. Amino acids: CASHRSGSRTQYF. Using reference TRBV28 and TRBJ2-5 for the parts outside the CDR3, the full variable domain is DVKVTQSSRYLVKRTGEKVFLECVQDMDHENMFWYRQDPGLGLRLIYFSYDVKMKEKGDIPEGYSVSREKKERFSLILESASTNQTSMYLCASHRSGSRTQYFGPGTRLLVL.

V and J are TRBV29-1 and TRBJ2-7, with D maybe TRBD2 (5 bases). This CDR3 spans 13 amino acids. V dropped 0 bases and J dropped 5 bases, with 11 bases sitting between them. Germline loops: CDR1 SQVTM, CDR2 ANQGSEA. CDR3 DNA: TGCAGCGTTGAAGATGAAGGACTCCACGAGCAGTACGTC. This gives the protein CSVEDEGLHEQYV.

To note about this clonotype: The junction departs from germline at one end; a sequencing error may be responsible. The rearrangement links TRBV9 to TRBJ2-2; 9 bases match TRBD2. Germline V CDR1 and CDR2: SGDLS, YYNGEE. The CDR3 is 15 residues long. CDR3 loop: CASNVAGANTGELFF. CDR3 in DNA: TGTGCCAGCAACGTAGCGGGGGCGAACACCGGGGAGCTGTTTTTT.

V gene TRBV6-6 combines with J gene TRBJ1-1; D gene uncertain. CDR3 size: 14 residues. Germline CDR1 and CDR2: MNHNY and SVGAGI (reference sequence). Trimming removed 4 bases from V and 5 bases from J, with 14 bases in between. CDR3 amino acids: CASSSTDLLTEAFF. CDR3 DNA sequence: TGTGCCAGCAGTTCCACGGACCTCCTAACTGAAGCTTTCTTT.

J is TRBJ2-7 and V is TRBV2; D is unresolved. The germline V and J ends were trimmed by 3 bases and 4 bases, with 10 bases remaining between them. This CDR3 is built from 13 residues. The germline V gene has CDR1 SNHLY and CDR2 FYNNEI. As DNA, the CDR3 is TGTGCCAGCAGTGATATTAGCACGTACGAGCAGTACTTC. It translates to CASSDISTYEQYF.

In DNA form, the CDR3 reads TGTGCCAGCAGCTTGGGGGGACAGAACTACGAGCAGTACTTC. The encoded protein is CASSLGGQNYEQYF. The rearrangement links TRBV5-6 to TRBJ2-7; 7 nucleotides line up with TRBD1. Germline V gene lookup returns CDR1 SGHDT and CDR2 YYEEEE. The CDR3 consists of 14 residues. V was pared by 0 bases and J by 3 bases, with 3 bases of the junction left unmatched. Looking up the rest from reference TRBV5-6 and TRBJ2-7 gives the full variable domain: DAGVTQSPTHLIKTRGQQVTLRCSPKSGHDTVSWYQQALGQGPQFIFQYYEEEERQRGNFPDRFSGHQFPNYSSELNVNALLLGDSALYLCASSLGGQNYEQYFGPGTRLTVT.

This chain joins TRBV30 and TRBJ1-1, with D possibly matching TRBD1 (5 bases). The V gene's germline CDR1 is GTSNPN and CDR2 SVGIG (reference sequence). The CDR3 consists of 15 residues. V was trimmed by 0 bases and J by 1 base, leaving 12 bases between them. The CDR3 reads CAWSVRQPENTEAFF. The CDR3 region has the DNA TGTGCCTGGAGTGTACGACAGCCGGAGAACACTGAAGCTTTCTTT.

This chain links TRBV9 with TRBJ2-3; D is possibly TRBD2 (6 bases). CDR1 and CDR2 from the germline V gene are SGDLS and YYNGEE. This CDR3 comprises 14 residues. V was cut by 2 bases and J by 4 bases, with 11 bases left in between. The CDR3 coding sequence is TGTGCCAGCAGCGTGACTAGTGATGCAGATACGCAGTATTTT. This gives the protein CASSVTSDADTQYF.

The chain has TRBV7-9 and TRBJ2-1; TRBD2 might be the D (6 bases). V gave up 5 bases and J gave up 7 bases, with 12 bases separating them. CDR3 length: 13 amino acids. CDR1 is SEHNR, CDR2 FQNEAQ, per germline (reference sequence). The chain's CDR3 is CASSGGLANEQFF. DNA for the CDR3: TGTGCCAGCAGCGGGGGGTTAGCGAATGAGCAGTTCTTC.

CDR3 nucleotides: TGTGCCAGCAGTTTGGGACGCAAAAACATTCAGTACTTC. Amino acid sequence: CASSLGRKNIQYF. V usage is TRBV28 and J usage is TRBJ2-4; D may correspond to TRBD1 or TRBD2 (5 bases each). V lost 3 bases and J 3 bases, leaving 6 bases between the germline ends. CDR1 is MDHEN, CDR2 SYDVKM, per germline. This CDR3 has 13 amino acids.

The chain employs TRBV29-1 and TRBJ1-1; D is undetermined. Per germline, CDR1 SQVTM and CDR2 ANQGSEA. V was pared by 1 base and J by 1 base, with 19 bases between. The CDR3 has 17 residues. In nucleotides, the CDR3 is TGCAGCGTTGAAGGGACCGGTACCACACAGTCGAACACTGAAGCTTTCTTT. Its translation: CSVEGTGTTQSNTEAFF.

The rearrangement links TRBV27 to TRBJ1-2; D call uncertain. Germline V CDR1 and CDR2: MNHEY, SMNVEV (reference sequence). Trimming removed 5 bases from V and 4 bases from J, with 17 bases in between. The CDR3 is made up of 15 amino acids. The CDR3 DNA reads TGTGCCAGCAGTGGGAGTGGACGGAGCCTCTATGGCTACACCTTC. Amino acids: CASSGSGRSLYGYTF.

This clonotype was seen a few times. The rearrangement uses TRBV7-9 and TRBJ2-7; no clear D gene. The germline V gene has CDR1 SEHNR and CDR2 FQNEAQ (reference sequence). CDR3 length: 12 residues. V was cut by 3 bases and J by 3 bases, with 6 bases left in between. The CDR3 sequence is CASSLNVYEQYF. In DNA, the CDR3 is TGTGCCAGCAGCTTGAACGTCTACGAGCAGTACTTC.

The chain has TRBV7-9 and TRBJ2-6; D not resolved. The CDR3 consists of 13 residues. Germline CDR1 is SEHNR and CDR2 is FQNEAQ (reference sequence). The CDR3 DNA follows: TGTGCAGGGCTGGTAGCTGGGGCCAACGTCCTGACTTTC. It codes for CAGLVAGANVLTF.

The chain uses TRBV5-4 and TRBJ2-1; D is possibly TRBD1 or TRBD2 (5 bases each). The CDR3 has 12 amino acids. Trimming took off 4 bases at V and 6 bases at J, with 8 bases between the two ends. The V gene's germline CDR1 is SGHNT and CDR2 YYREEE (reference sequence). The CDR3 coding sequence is TGTGCCAGCAGCCGGGACCGCAATGAGCAGTTCTTC. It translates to CASSRDRNEQFF.

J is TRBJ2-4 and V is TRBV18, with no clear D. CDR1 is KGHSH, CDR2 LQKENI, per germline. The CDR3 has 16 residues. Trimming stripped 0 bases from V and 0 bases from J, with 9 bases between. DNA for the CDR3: TGTGCCAGCTCACCACCGGAGCAGATAGCCAAAAACATTCAGTACTTC. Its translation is CASSPPEQIAKNIQYF.

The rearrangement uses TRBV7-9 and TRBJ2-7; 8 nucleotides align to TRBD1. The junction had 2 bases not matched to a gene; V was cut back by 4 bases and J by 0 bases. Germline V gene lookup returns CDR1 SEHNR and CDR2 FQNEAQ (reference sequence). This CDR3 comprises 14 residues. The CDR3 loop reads CASSSGTGSYEQYF. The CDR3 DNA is TGTGCCAGCAGCTCCGGGACAGGCTCCTACGAGCAGTACTTC.

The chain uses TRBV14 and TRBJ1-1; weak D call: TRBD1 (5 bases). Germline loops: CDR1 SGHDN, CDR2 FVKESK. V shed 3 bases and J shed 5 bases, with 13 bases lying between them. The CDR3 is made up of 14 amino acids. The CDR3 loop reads CASSHVAGRTEAFF. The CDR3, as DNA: TGTGCCAGCAGCCACGTAGCAGGGAGAACTGAAGCTTTCTTT. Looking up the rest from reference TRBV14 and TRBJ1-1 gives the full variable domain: EAGVTQFPSHSVIEKGQTVTLRCDPISGHDNLYWYRRVMGKEIKFLLHFVKESKQDESGMPNNRFLAERTGGTYSTLKVQPAELEDSGVYFCASSHVAGRTEAFFGQGTRLTVV.

The CDR3 nucleotides are TGTGCCAGCAGCCCCGCCCCACAGGACTCCTACGAGCAGTACTTC. Its translation: CASSPAPQDSYEQYF. V usage is TRBV3-1 and J usage is TRBJ2-7; possible D gene TRBD1, 5 bases. Trimming left V 4 bases short and J 0 bases short, with 13 bases between. This CDR3 has 15 amino acids. Germline V gene lookup returns CDR1 LGHDT and CDR2 YNNKEL (reference sequence).

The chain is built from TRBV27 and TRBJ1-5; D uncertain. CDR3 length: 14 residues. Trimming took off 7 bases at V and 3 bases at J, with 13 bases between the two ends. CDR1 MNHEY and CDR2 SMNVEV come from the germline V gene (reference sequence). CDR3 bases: TGTGCCAGCATTAACGGGCGGGTCAATCAGCCCCAGCATTTT. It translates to CASINGRVNQPQHF.

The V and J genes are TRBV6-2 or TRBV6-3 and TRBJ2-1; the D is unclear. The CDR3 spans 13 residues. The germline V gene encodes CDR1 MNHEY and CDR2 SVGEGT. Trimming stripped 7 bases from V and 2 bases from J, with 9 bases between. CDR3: CASTLEAYNEQFF. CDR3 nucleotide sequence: TGTGCCAGCACCCTTGAGGCCTACAATGAGCAGTTCTTC.

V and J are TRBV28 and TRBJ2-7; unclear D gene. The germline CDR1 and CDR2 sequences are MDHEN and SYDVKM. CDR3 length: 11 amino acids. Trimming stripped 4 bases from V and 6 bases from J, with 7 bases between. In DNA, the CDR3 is TGTGCCAGCAGTTCACTTATCGAGCAGTACTTC. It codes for CASSSLIEQYF.

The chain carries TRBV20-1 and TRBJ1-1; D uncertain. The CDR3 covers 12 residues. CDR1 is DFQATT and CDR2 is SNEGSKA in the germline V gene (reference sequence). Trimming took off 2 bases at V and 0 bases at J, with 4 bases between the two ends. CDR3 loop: CSARIVNTEAFF. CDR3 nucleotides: TGCAGTGCTAGAATCGTGAACACTGAAGCTTTCTTT.